A selection of T cell receptor beta chains follows, all from one sample in a study of OX40 agonist ivuxolimab in advanced cancers. Sequencing was performed with immunoSEQ multiplex PCR; in TCRdb, only in-frame clones are kept and a portion is missing. The sample shows under 65,000 clones, roughly nine tenths of them seen only once. The sample was CD4+ or CD8+ T cells sorted from blood, taken in a trial of the OX40 agonist ivuxolimab. The receptors derive from an adult with an advanced solid tumor such as melanoma, head and neck, liver or kidney cancer. The CDR3 runs from the conserved cysteine through the conserved F or W. Only some rows state a clone size, as once, few, many or a class for expanded clones.

J gene,V gene,clone size,CDR3 protein
TRBJ1-2,TRBV6-5,medium-sized,CASSYERAGYGYTF
TRBJ1-1,TRBV14,.,CASSQGQGAYTEAFF
TRBJ2-6,TRBV5-5,.,CASSLVVSSGANVLTF
TRBJ2-3,TRBV7-2,.,CASTPQGNRVDTQYF
TRBJ2-7,TRBV9,.,CASSVAIAGQNEQYF
TRBJ2-7,TRBV5-1,.,CASSLGQGAYEQYF
TRBJ2-1,TRBV7-2,.,CASSFLDEQFF
TRBJ1-1,TRBV19,.,CASRASSEAFF
TRBJ2-1,TRBV7-3,once,CASSLSPGNNNEQFF
TRBJ2-3,TRBV5-1,once,CASSGQGAPDTQYF
TRBJ2-7,TRBV7-3,.,CASSLSGLHREQYF